What follows are 14 T cell receptor beta chains derived from one specimen sequenced in a study of blood T cell repertoires in COVID-19 (dated by TCRdb to the early 2020s). Library creation used the immunoSEQ multiplex PCR assay. TCRdb took over this immuneACCESS table, retaining in-frame rearrangements with V and J assigned. Such tables are incomplete; in checked studies, under half of the missing clones stem from an unresolved V gene, and the remainder is unexplained. The sample yields some 200,000 clones; roughly 80% were counted once. Around 6.3% of the sample lies in the top ten. The sample comprised peripheral blood. These receptors all stem from a woman in her thirties or forties with acute or convalescent COVID-19.

V and J are TRBV10-3 and TRBJ2-7, with a possible D match to TRBD1 (5 bases). The V and J ends lost 4 bases and 3 bases respectively, with 13 bases between them. The CDR3 loop spans 14 amino acids. Germline lookup yields CDR1 ENHRY and CDR2 SYGVKD. CDR3 sequence reads: CAISVQGQGYEQYF. Here the CDR3 DNA reads TGTGCCATCAGTGTGCAGGGTCAAGGCTACGAGCAGTACTTC.

The chain employs TRBV2 and TRBJ2-6, with D unclear. Germline V lookup: CDR1 SNHLY, CDR2 FYNNEI. The CDR3 runs 15 residues. V dropped 0 bases and J dropped 9 bases, with 12 bases sitting between them. The CDR3 coding sequence is TGTGCCAGCAGTGAAGCGGGCGTTATCCACAACGTCCTGACTTTC. It codes for CASSEAGVIHNVLTF.

This clone was recorded once. The chain carries TRBV2 and TRBJ1-4, with D possibly being TRBD1 (6 bases). The V and J ends lost 1 base and 7 bases respectively, with 10 bases between them. Looked up from germline, CDR1 is SNHLY and CDR2 is FYNNEI. The CDR3 has 14 amino acids. The CDR3 loop reads CASSEDRAVEKLFF. The CDR3 nucleotides are TGTGCCAGCAGTGAAGACAGGGCGGTTGAAAAACTGTTTTTT.

The V gene is TRBV29-1, the J gene TRBJ1-4, with D possibly being TRBD1 (6 bases). CDR3 length equals 14 residues. Germline assignment: CDR1 SQVTM and CDR2 ANQGSEA. Trimming stripped 6 bases from V and 8 bases from J, with 19 bases between. CDR3 DNA sequence: TGCAGCGTCCAGGGGAACCGGGACACCGAAAAACTGTTTTTT. This encodes CSVQGNRDTEKLFF.

As regards this clone: In the same sample, other DNA sequences code for this CDR3. This chain uses TRBV5-1 with TRBJ2-7; D possibly corresponds to TRBD2 (6 bases). Per the germline V gene, CDR1 is SGHRS and CDR2 is YFSETQ. The CDR3 spans 13 residues. The V gene lost 4 bases and the J gene lost 1 base, with 9 bases spanning the gap. The CDR3 reads CASSRGGSYEQYF. CDR3 DNA sequence: TGCGCCAGCAGCCGCGGAGGGTCCTACGAGCAGTACTTC. The full variable domain, with the rest looked up from reference TRBV5-1 and TRBJ2-7, is KAGVTQTPRYLIKTRGQQVTLSCSPISGHRSVSWYQQTPGQGLQFLFEYFSETQRNKGNFPGRFSGRQFSNSRSEMNVSTLELGDSALYLCASSRGGSYEQYFGPGTRLTVT.

This clone was observed many times. This chain joins TRBV6-4 and TRBJ1-4, with 11 bases aligning to TRBD1. Looked up from germline, CDR1 is MRHNA and CDR2 is SNTAGT. The CDR3 extends over 15 amino acids. V lost 5 bases, J lost 8 bases, and 7 bases stayed unmatched. The CDR3 DNA sequence: TGTGCCAGCAGTCCTTCCGGGACAGGGGGAGAAAAACTGTTTTTT. This sequence encodes CASSPSGTGGEKLFF.

The J gene is TRBJ2-5, the V gene TRBV4-2, with D perhaps TRBD2 (6 bases). V lost 6 bases and J 5 bases, leaving 10 bases between the germline ends. Germline-derived CDR1 and CDR2 are LGHNA and YNFKEQ. There are 12 residues in the CDR3. CDR3 loop: CASRDGSETQYF. The CDR3 DNA follows: TGTGCCAGCAGAGACGGGAGTGAGACCCAGTACTTC.

The rearrangement uses TRBV20-1 and TRBJ2-1; D remains unclear. This CDR3 contains 12 residues. Germline-derived CDR1 and CDR2 are DFQATT and SNEGSKA (reference sequence). Trimming removed 3 bases from V and 8 bases from J, with 11 bases in between. The CDR3 reads CSASIPVHEQFF. CDR3 DNA sequence: TGCAGTGCTAGTATCCCGGTCCATGAGCAGTTCTTC.

V gene TRBV7-3 combines with J gene TRBJ2-7, with 10 bases identical to TRBD2. The CDR3 runs 15 residues. Germline V gene data show CDR1 as SGHTA and CDR2 as FQGTGA. J gave up 6 bases and V 2 bases, and 7 bases lay outside the gene matches. This chain's CDR3 is CASSLGEGTSAEQYF. In DNA form, the CDR3 reads TGTGCCAGCAGCTTAGGGGAAGGGACTAGCGCCGAGCAGTACTTC.

The chain recombines TRBV6-6 with TRBJ2-1; 7 bases agree with TRBD1. Trimming at V came to 4 bases and at J to 3 bases, leaving 3 bases not matched to a gene. Per germline, CDR1 MNHNY and CDR2 SVGAGI (reference sequence). This CDR3 comprises 14 residues. The CDR3 DNA reads as TGTGCCAGCAGTTCCAGACAGGGCTACAATGAGCAGTTCTTC. Protein product: CASSSRQGYNEQFF.

The rearrangement uses TRBV18 and TRBJ2-2; no clear D gene. CDR1 and CDR2 from the germline V gene are KGHSH and LQKENI. V was trimmed by 1 base and J by 3 bases, leaving 3 bases between them. This CDR3 region has 13 residues. CDR3 coding DNA: TGTGCCAGCTCACCACGAGACACCGGGGAGCTGTTTTTT. Residues: CASSPRDTGELFF.

This sequence joins TRBV6-5 and TRBJ1-2; D is ambiguous. Germline V gives CDR1 MNHEY, CDR2 SVGAGI. The length of the CDR3 is 11 residues. Trimming removed 6 bases at V and 1 base at J, with 3 bases between. The DNA of the CDR3 is TGTGCCAGCAGCATTAACTATGGCTACACCTTC. It specifies CASSINYGYTF.

This clone occurred once. The chain uses TRBV28 and TRBJ2-1; 12 positions agree with TRBD2. The CDR3 is 19 amino acids. Trimming at V came to 5 bases and at J to 3 bases, leaving 14 bases not matched to a gene. Germline loops: CDR1 MDHEN, CDR2 SYDVKM. The CDR3, as DNA: TGTGCCAGCAGTAGTGAGGATCTAGCGGGAGGGCACTACTACAATGAGCAGTTCTTC. Its translation is CASSSEDLAGGHYYNEQFF.

The V and J genes are TRBV7-9 and TRBJ2-7; 7 positions match TRBD1. This CDR3 is built from 15 residues. Trimming cost V 5 bases and J 5 bases; bases outside gene matches: 12. Germline assignment: CDR1 SEHNR and CDR2 FQNEAQ (reference sequence). CDR3 nucleotide sequence: TGTGCCAGCAGCCTAACGGGACAGCCTCCCCACGAGCAGTACTTC. The encoded protein is CASSLTGQPPHEQYF.